This note documents a single T cell receptor beta chain sequence. Its antigen is as yet unknown. The data were taken from a study of T cell responses to AZD1222 COVID-19 vaccine. The study's findings and limits: A reported finding is that nearly half of spike-specific TCRs target unmutated variant regions. Clonal diversity was possibly underestimated, and white British individuals and females predominated among donors. It was only 6 or 7 AZD1222 recipients who were seropositive at baseline.

This CDR3 contains 14 residues. Trimming stripped 7 bases from V and 5 bases from J, with 17 bases between. Germline-derived CDR1 and CDR2 are SNHLY and FYNNEI. Only in-frame clones appear in the TCRdb table, and some are missing; sequencing was by immunoSEQ multiplex PCR. The data contain roughly 120,000 clones, more than 75% of them singletons. The receptor comes from an adult in good health. This specimen consisted of peripheral blood, obtained on day 0 of AZD1222 vaccination. V and J are TRBV2 and TRBJ2-5; no clear D. The CDR3 DNA reads TGTGCCAGCACCAACACAAACCAAGCGGAGACCCAGTACTTC. It encodes CASTNTNQAETQYF.